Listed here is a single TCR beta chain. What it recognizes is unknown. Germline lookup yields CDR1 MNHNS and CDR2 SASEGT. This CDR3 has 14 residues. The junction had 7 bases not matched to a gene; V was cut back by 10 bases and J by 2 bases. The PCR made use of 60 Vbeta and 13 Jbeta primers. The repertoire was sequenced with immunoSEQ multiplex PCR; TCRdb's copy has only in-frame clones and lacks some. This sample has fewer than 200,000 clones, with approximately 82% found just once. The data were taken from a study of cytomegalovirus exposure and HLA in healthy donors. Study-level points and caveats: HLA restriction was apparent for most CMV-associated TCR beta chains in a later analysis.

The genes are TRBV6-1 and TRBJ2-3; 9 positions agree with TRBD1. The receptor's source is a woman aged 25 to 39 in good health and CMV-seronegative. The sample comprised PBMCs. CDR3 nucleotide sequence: TGTGCCATCGGACAGGGGTTATCCACAGATACGCAGTATTTT. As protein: CAIGQGLSTDTQYF.